This TCR beta chain was captured in a study of blood T cell repertoires in COVID-19. Study overall: Sites in the United States, Italy and Spain provided acute and convalescent COVID-19 samples. Sample material is recorded as cDNA or gDNA derived from T cells, B-cell-depleted T cells, or PBMCs.

Germline CDR1 MNHEY, CDR2 SVGEGT. CDR3 length: 14 residues. Trimming stripped 2 bases from V and 0 bases from J, with 7 bases between. Original processing notes: Reference gene primer amplification in the assay estimated nucleated cell counts. The table came from immunoSEQ multiplex PCR; TCRdb's copy has only in-frame clones and leaves some out. V and J calls and clone size follow that table, whereas D and trimming were derived from the DNA. In the table there are under 140,000 clones, 88% of which are singletons. Input material: peripheral blood. The rearrangement uses TRBV6-2 or TRBV6-3 and TRBJ1-1; no reliable D call. The clonotype comes from a woman aged 45 to 65 with acute or convalescent COVID-19. The CDR3 reads CASSYRVVNTEAFF. CDR3 DNA sequence: TGTGCCAGCAGTTACCGGGTGGTGAACACTGAAGCTTTCTTT.